What follows are 29 T cell receptor beta chains derived from one specimen sequenced in a study of cytomegalovirus exposure and HLA in healthy donors. Profiled with immunoSEQ multiplex PCR; TCRdb holds only in-frame clones, not every one. The sample includes around 300,000 clones, about 86% of them seen just once. Sample: PBMCs. Source of these receptors: a woman aged 18-30 years in good health and CMV-seronegative.

The chain carries TRBV19 and TRBJ1-2; no clear D gene. Per germline, CDR1 LNHDA and CDR2 SQIVND (reference sequence). The CDR3 totals 13 residues. Trimming removed 8 bases at V and 6 bases at J, with 16 bases between. CDR3 loop: CASAPMGGDGYTF. In nucleotides, the CDR3 is TGTGCCAGTGCCCCTATGGGAGGAGATGGCTACACCTTC.

V is TRBV30 and J is TRBJ2-1; TRBD2 matches 12 bases. V lost 5 bases to trimming and J lost 7 bases; unmatched junction nucleotides: 6. Per germline, CDR1 GTSNPN and CDR2 SVGIG (reference sequence). This CDR3 is built from 14 residues. This CDR3 is CAWVGTSGRNEQFF. The DNA of the CDR3 is TGTGCCTGGGTTGGGACTAGCGGGCGTAATGAGCAGTTCTTC.

The rearrangement joins TRBV14 to TRBJ1-1; D is undetermined. The germline V gene encodes CDR1 SGHDN and CDR2 FVKESK. The CDR3 runs 15 residues. The germline V and J ends were trimmed by 1 base and 3 bases, with 12 bases remaining between them. The CDR3 here is CASSQVRGKYTEAFF. CDR3 bases: TGTGCCAGCAGCCAAGTTCGAGGGAAGTACACTGAAGCTTTCTTT.

The chain is built from TRBV6-4 and TRBJ2-7; D gene uncertain. Germline CDR1 is MRHNA and CDR2 is SNTAGT. The CDR3 is 14 residues long. The V end was cut by 5 bases, the J end by 0 bases, with 11 bases between. CDR3 loop: CASSYSPYSYEQYF. CDR3 in DNA: TGTGCCAGCAGTTATAGCCCATACTCCTACGAGCAGTACTTC.

The chain recombines TRBV27 with TRBJ1-2; D is perhaps TRBD1 (6 bases). The CDR3 consists of 15 residues. Per germline, CDR1 MNHEY and CDR2 SMNVEV (reference sequence). Trimming stripped 0 bases from V and 5 bases from J, with 13 bases between. CDR3 DNA: TGTGCCAGCAGTTTATCGCCCCAGGGGAAGTATGGCTACACCTTC. Its translation is CASSLSPQGKYGYTF.

The chain has TRBV2 and TRBJ1-4; D is undetermined. This CDR3 region has 12 residues. The germline V gene has CDR1 SNHLY and CDR2 FYNNEI. CDR3 protein: CVQRGTNEKLFF. The DNA for the CDR3 is TGTGTCCAGCGGGGTACTAATGAAAAACTGTTTTTT.

The V and J genes are TRBV18 and TRBJ1-5; D is undetermined. This CDR3 spans 14 amino acids. V was trimmed by 2 bases and J by 0 bases, leaving 5 bases between them. Germline values: CDR1 KGHSH, CDR2 LQKENI. CDR3 sequence: CASSPLASNQPQHF. CDR3 sequence (DNA): TGTGCCAGCTCACCATTGGCTAGCAATCAGCCCCAGCATTTT.

Only one count was recorded for this clone. A read error may account for a junction end that differs from germline. The rearrangement links TRBV4-1 to TRBJ2-1, with 7 bases identical to TRBD2. In germline, CDR1 is MGHRA, CDR2 YSYEKL. CDR3 size: 12 residues. The CDR3, as DNA: TGCGCCAGCAGCCAAGGGTCTAGCGGACGCCTCTTC. The encoded protein is CASSQGSSGRLF.

This sequence joins TRBV19 and TRBJ1-5, with D uncertain. V dropped 7 bases and J dropped 1 base, with 14 bases sitting between them. The germline gives CDR1 LNHDA, CDR2 SQIVND (reference sequence). CDR3 length equals 15 residues. The CDR3 here is CASIPAGGSNQPQHF. CDR3 in DNA: TGTGCCAGTATCCCCGCCGGCGGGAGCAATCAGCCCCAGCATTTT.

The rearrangement uses TRBV5-1 and TRBJ2-1; 10 nucleotides match TRBD2. The CDR3 has 15 amino acids. V lost 9 bases, J lost 5 bases, and 11 bases stayed unmatched. Germline lookup yields CDR1 SGHRS and CDR2 YFSETQ. CDR3 DNA: TGCGCCACCCAAAGGTCCCTAGCGGGAGACAATGAGCAGTTCTTC. It specifies CATQRSLAGDNEQFF. Full variable domain (outside the CDR3, taken from reference TRBV5-1 and TRBJ2-1): KAGVTQTPRYLIKTRGQQVTLSCSPISGHRSVSWYQQTPGQGLQFLFEYFSETQRNKGNFPGRFSGRQFSNSRSEMNVSTLELGDSALYLCATQRSLAGDNEQFFGPGTRLTVL.

This chain uses TRBV4-1 with TRBJ2-1, with a possible D match to TRBD2 (5 bases). Germline lookup yields CDR1 MGHRA and CDR2 YSYEKL. The CDR3 runs 16 residues. Trimming took 5 bases from V and 0 from J, leaving 14 bases between them. CDR3 DNA sequence: TGCGCCAGCAGCACAAGAGGACTCAGCTCCTACAATGAGCAGTTCTTC. Residues: CASSTRGLSSYNEQFF.

V and J are TRBV7-6 and TRBJ2-1, with a possible D match to TRBD2 (6 bases). V lost 4 bases and J lost 3, with 10 bases in between. The CDR3 runs to 14 residues. Germline V gene data show CDR1 as SGHVS and CDR2 as FNYEAQ. CDR3 sequence: CASSSRELYNEQFF. CDR3 DNA: TGTGCCAGCAGCTCTCGGGAGCTCTACAATGAGCAGTTCTTC.

The chain carries TRBV2 and TRBJ1-5; the match to TRBD1 covers 9 bases. Germline CDR1 and CDR2: SNHLY and FYNNEI. The CDR3 extends over 15 amino acids. J was trimmed by 4 bases and V by 1 base; bases with no gene match: 2. The chain's CDR3 is CASSEGTGVNQPQHF. For the CDR3, the DNA is TGTGCCAGCAGTGAAGGGACAGGGGTGAATCAGCCCCAGCATTTT. Full variable domain (remainder filled in from reference TRBV2 and TRBJ1-5): EPEVTQTPSHQVTQMGQEVILRCVPISNHLYFYWYRQILGQKVEFLVSFYNNEISEKSEIFDDQFSVERPDGSNFTLKIRSTKLEDSAMYFCASSEGTGVNQPQHFGDGTRLSIL.

In its sample, this clone was seen a few times. The genes are TRBV27 and TRBJ1-6; 8 bases line up with TRBD1. Germline CDR1 is MNHEY and CDR2 is SMNVEV (reference sequence). V shed 6 bases and J 6 bases; nucleotides not matched to a gene: 4. The length of the CDR3 is 14 residues. The CDR3 nucleotides are TGTGCCAGCAGCTACGGACAGGGTAATTCACCCCTCCACTTT. Translation gives CASSYGQGNSPLHF.

Turning to this clone: The sample carries other DNA sequences with the same CDR3. The genes are TRBV6-6 and TRBJ2-7; no definite D call. There are 11 residues in the CDR3. Germline lookup yields CDR1 MNHNY and CDR2 SVGAGI (reference sequence). Trimming stripped 3 bases from V and 5 bases from J, with 5 bases between. The CDR3 loop is CASSYRDEQYF. DNA of the CDR3: TGTGCCAGCAGTTATCGTGACGAGCAGTACTTC.

This sequence joins TRBV5-4 and TRBJ2-5; TRBD2 matches at 10 bases. The CDR3 loop spans 15 amino acids. The V and J ends lost 0 bases and 3 bases, in that order; junction bases with no gene match: 2. Germline CDR1 and CDR2: SGHNT and YYREEE (reference sequence). In DNA, the CDR3 is TGTGCCAGCAGCTTGGGAGGACTAGCGGAAGAGACCCAGTACTTC. This gives the protein CASSLGGLAEETQYF. Combining the CDR3 with reference TRBV5-4 and TRBJ2-5 gives the whole variable domain ETGVTQSPTHLIKTRGQQVTLRCSSQSGHNTVSWYQQALGQGPQFIFQYYREEENGRGNFPPRFSGLQFPNYSSELNVNALELDDSALYLCASSLGGLAEETQYFGPGTRLLVL.

This sequence joins TRBV2 and TRBJ2-2, with a weak D call TRBD1 (6 bases). Germline V gives CDR1 SNHLY, CDR2 FYNNEI. The CDR3 is 15 amino acids. Trimming removed 3 bases at V and 6 bases at J, with 14 bases between. CDR3 nucleotides: TGTGCCAGCAGTGAGGATGCACAGGGAGCCGGGGAGCTGTTTTTT. It is translated as CASSEDAQGAGELFF.

The chain joins TRBV5-4 to TRBJ1-1; 8 bases line up with TRBD1. The CDR3 runs 13 residues. After removal of 7 bases from V and 2 bases from J, the junction contained 4 bases not matched to a gene. The V gene's germline CDR1 is SGHNT and CDR2 YYREEE (reference sequence). CDR3 residues: CASEDRANTEAFF. CDR3 DNA: TGTGCCAGCGAGGACAGGGCTAACACTGAAGCTTTCTTT.

The chain couples TRBV25-1 to TRBJ1-1; D call uncertain. This CDR3 is built from 14 residues. Looked up from germline, CDR1 is MGHDK and CDR2 is SYGVNS. Deletions cut 6 bases from V and 2 bases from J, with 13 bases between. The CDR3 bases are TGTGCCAGCAGCGCAGGTCTTGGAAACACTGAAGCTTTCTTT. Translated: CASSAGLGNTEAFF.

This clone was seen just once. The chain has TRBV4-1 and TRBJ2-4; no firm D call. Trimming stripped 5 bases from V and 0 bases from J, with 8 bases between. CDR1 and CDR2 from the germline V gene are MGHRA and YSYEKL. This CDR3 has 14 amino acids. The CDR3 sequence: CASSLTPAKNIQYF. CDR3 in DNA: TGCGCCAGCAGCTTGACACCAGCCAAAAACATTCAGTACTTC.

The chain carries TRBV12-5 and TRBJ1-1; TRBD1 matches 12 bases. Trimming at V came to 5 bases and at J to 8 bases, leaving 12 bases not matched to a gene. This CDR3 has 16 amino acids. The germline CDR1 and CDR2 sequences are LGHNT and FRNRAP. The CDR3 sequence is CASGPPGGTGGGEAFF. The CDR3 DNA follows: TGTGCTAGTGGTCCTCCGGGGGGGACAGGGGGCGGAGAAGCTTTCTTT.

The chain has TRBV4-3 and TRBJ1-2; maybe TRBD1 (6 bases). CDR3 length: 15 amino acids. Germline CDR1 reads LGHNA; CDR2 reads YSLEER. Trimming pared 0 bases from V and 5 bases from J, leaving 13 bases between. The CDR3 protein is CASSQDPGQTYGYTF. The DNA of the CDR3 is TGCGCCAGCAGCCAAGACCCCGGACAGACTTATGGCTACACCTTC.

This clone has a single count. The chain links TRBV30 to TRBJ2-2; the match to TRBD1 covers 8 bases. Looked up from germline, CDR1 is GTSNPN and CDR2 is SVGIG (reference sequence). J lost 6 bases, V lost 7 bases, and 1 base had no gene match. This CDR3 contains 11 residues. The CDR3 reads CALQGAGELFF. In DNA, the CDR3 is TGTGCCTTACAGGGGGCCGGGGAGCTGTTTTTT.

This chain links TRBV7-9 with TRBJ1-1; TRBD1 might be the D (5 bases). This CDR3 is 15 amino acids long. From germline, CDR1 is SEHNR and CDR2 FQNEAQ (reference sequence). The V and J ends lost 6 bases and 1 base respectively, with 15 bases between them. As DNA, the CDR3 is TGTGCCAGCAGTAAAAAAGGGGAATCGAACACTGAAGCTTTCTTT. Translation gives CASSKKGESNTEAFF.

The rearrangement uses TRBV9 and TRBJ2-1; 14 bases match TRBD2. The CDR3 has 17 residues. Germline CDR1 reads SGDLS; CDR2 reads YYNGEE. The ends lost 1 base at V and 8 bases at J; junction bases unmatched: 8. CDR3 loop: CASSVIGTSGGVDEQFF. CDR3 in DNA: TGTGCCAGCAGCGTAATCGGGACTAGCGGGGGTGTCGATGAGCAGTTCTTC.

This clone was recorded a few times. This chain uses TRBV28 with TRBJ1-2, with unresolved D. V lost 3 bases and J lost 7, with 9 bases in between. Looked up from germline, CDR1 is MDHEN and CDR2 is SYDVKM. The CDR3 loop spans 12 amino acids. The CDR3 reads CASSFGVGGYTF. CDR3 nucleotides: TGTGCCAGCAGTTTTGGAGTGGGTGGCTACACCTTC.

V is TRBV30 and J is TRBJ2-5, with D tentatively TRBD2 (6 bases). The CDR3 length is 14 residues. The germline gives CDR1 GTSNPN, CDR2 SVGIG (reference sequence). V was pared by 2 bases and J by 2 bases, with 12 bases between. The CDR3 loop is CAWSTGLRQETQYF. For the CDR3, the DNA is TGTGCCTGGAGTACGGGACTTCGACAAGAGACCCAGTACTTC.

This clone was recorded only once. The chain combines TRBV2 with TRBJ1-1; no clear D gene. CDR1 and CDR2 from the germline V gene are SNHLY and FYNNEI. The CDR3 has 13 residues. V lost 4 bases, J lost 0 bases, and 6 bases lay in between. CDR3: CASSAPVNTEAFF. The CDR3 bases are TGTGCCAGCAGTGCTCCAGTGAACACTGAAGCTTTCTTT.

The rearrangement links TRBV5-1 to TRBJ2-1, with D tentatively TRBD1 (7 bases). There are 15 residues in the CDR3. Germline loops: CDR1 SGHRS, CDR2 YFSETQ. The V end was cut by 3 bases, the J end by 4 bases, with 14 bases between. CDR3 protein: CASSSAGQKYNEQFF. CDR3 coding DNA: TGCGCCAGCAGCTCCGCGGGACAGAAATACAATGAGCAGTTCTTC.